The T cell receptor (beta chain) described here comes from a study of long-term antiretroviral therapy in people with HIV. General study results and limits: Someone took the blood between about 2003 and 2017, maybe while older ART regimens were in use.

The length of the CDR3 is 17 residues. Germline V lookup: CDR1 SGHNT, CDR2 YYREEE (reference sequence). Trimming removed 3 bases at V and 5 bases at J, with 23 bases between. The sample holds one count of this clone. Its antigen remains unidentified. Participants who had HIV were, without exception, treated in the United States. The libraries were made with immunoSEQ v3.0 at survey level. TCRdb keeps only in-frame clones here, not all; method: immunoSEQ multiplex PCR. The table has tens of thousands of clones, approximately 88% seen once. This rearrangement joins TRBV5-4 to TRBJ2-5, with D possibly being TRBD2 (6 bases). The sequences come from unsorted PBMCs, collected 0.5 years after starting antiretroviral therapy. This TCR was sampled from a woman aged 18-29 years with HIV. CDR3 DNA: TGTGCCAGCAGCTCGGTCGGCGGGATAAAATTCGGGGAGACCCAGTACTTC. It codes for CASSSVGGIKFGETQYF.